The 14 T cell receptor beta chains reported below all come from one sample, sequenced in a study of T-cell reconstitution after alpha-beta-depleted transplantation in children (dated by TCRdb to about 2016). Reading the label with the study, this specimen's treatment or condition is: allogeneic hematopoietic cell transplantation with graft depleted of TCRalphabeta T cells and CD19 B cells. Library preparation was by PCR. The data were produced on an Illumina HiSeq 2500. TCR library preparation used molecular barcoding, with unique molecular identifiers applied to normalize quantification of the TCRbeta repertoire. TCRdb ran its own pipeline on the public reads, namely fastp trimming at Q25 and MiXCR clone calling, and kept in-frame beta chains. Each entry is one CDR3 protein sequence, shown with its most common DNA and genes. The sample table contains almost 600,000 distinct CDR3 sequences; only one count was recorded for about a quarter of them. The ten largest clones add up to about a third of the sample.

This specimen was PBMCs, taken before TCRalphabeta/CD19-depleted stem cell transplant. The receptor set was obtained from a boy under three years old with Wiskott-Aldrich syndrome, due to receive a stem cell transplant.

This clonotype was seen a few times. The chain has TRBV6-5 and TRBJ1-5; D is ambiguous. The V gene lost 2 bases and the J gene lost 7 bases, with 18 bases spanning the gap. This CDR3 is 16 amino acids long. Germline V gives CDR1 MNHEY, CDR2 SVGAGI. CDR3 in amino acids: CASSYPEGSSGQPQHF. For the CDR3, the DNA is TGTGCCAGCAGTTACCCGGAGGGAAGTTCGGGACAGCCCCAGCATTTT.

This clonotype has a handful of counts. The chain is built from TRBV5-1 and TRBJ2-1; the D is unclear. Germline V CDR1 and CDR2: SGHRS, YFSETQ. Trimming took 0 bases from V and 10 from J, leaving 11 bases between them. This CDR3 has 13 residues. The CDR3, as DNA: TGCGCCAGCAGCTTGGCCGTAGGACGGGAGCAGTTCTTC. Translated, it gives CASSLAVGREQFF. Full variable domain (outside the CDR3, taken from reference TRBV5-1 and TRBJ2-1): KAGVTQTPRYLIKTRGQQVTLSCSPISGHRSVSWYQQTPGQGLQFLFEYFSETQRNKGNFPGRFSGRQFSNSRSEMNVSTLELGDSALYLCASSLAVGREQFFGPGTRLTVL.

The chain has TRBV5-1 and TRBJ2-5; D unclear. Germline lookup yields CDR1 SGHRS and CDR2 YFSETQ. The CDR3 is 13 residues long. V was shortened by 3 bases and J by 5 bases, with 11 bases between the two germline ends. The CDR3 is CASSYDSEETQYF. In DNA form, the CDR3 reads TGCGCCAGCAGCTATGACTCGGAGGAGACCCAGTACTTC.

Here the CDR3 reads CSARDRVNYGYTF. The CDR3 DNA follows: TGCAGTGCTAGAGACCGAGTCAACTATGGCTACACCTTC. The chain is built from TRBV20-1 and TRBJ1-2; D gene unclear. This CDR3 spans 13 amino acids. Germline lookup yields CDR1 DFQATT and CDR2 SNEGSKA (reference sequence). Trimming removed 0 bases from V and 2 bases from J, with 7 bases in between.

This chain links TRBV5-6 with TRBJ1-2; no definite D call. Looked up from germline, CDR1 is SGHDT and CDR2 is YYEEEE. Trimming left V 5 bases short and J 2 bases short, with 10 bases between. The CDR3 is 13 residues long. This CDR3 reads CASRPARNYGYTF. The DNA for the CDR3 is TGTGCCAGCAGACCCGCACGAAACTATGGCTACACCTTC.

J is TRBJ2-5 and V is TRBV7-6; 7 bases agree with TRBD1. Germline CDR1 and CDR2: SGHVS and FNYEAQ. There are 17 residues in the CDR3. V gave up 2 bases and J gave up 3 bases; unmatched junction bases: 12. The CDR3 is CASSLRGVRGLEETQYF. CDR3 in DNA: TGTGCCAGCAGCTTACGGGGCGTTAGGGGGCTTGAAGAGACCCAGTACTTC.

The chain joins TRBV5-5 to TRBJ1-5; tentative D call: TRBD1 (6 bases). This CDR3 region has 16 residues. The germline gives CDR1 SGHKS, CDR2 YYEKEE (reference sequence). With 1 base removed from V and 11 bases from J, the gap between germline ends came to 22 bases. The DNA for the CDR3 is TGTGCCAGCAGCTTGCCTCCGGACAGCCCGGTATCGGCCCAGCATTTT. Translation: CASSLPPDSPVSAQHF.

This clonotype has more than one count but fewer than ten. This chain joins TRBV6-5 and TRBJ1-1; D is possibly TRBD1 (5 bases). With 4 bases removed from V and 5 bases from J, the gap between germline ends came to 14 bases. This CDR3 contains 14 residues. Per germline, CDR1 MNHEY and CDR2 SVGAGI. This CDR3 reads CASSFLGAETEAFF. The CDR3 DNA reads as TGTGCCAGCAGTTTTTTAGGGGCTGAGACTGAAGCTTTCTTT.

The rearrangement links TRBV7-9 to TRBJ2-3; TRBD2 matches at 7 bases. Per germline, CDR1 SEHNR and CDR2 FQNEAQ (reference sequence). This CDR3 contains 15 residues. The V gene end was trimmed by 5 bases and the J gene end by 6 bases; junction bases not matched to a gene: 11. CDR3 region: CASSPRGGRSDTQYF. In DNA form, the CDR3 reads TGTGCCAGCAGCCCCCGCGGCGGGAGATCGGATACGCAGTATTTT.

The chain combines TRBV7-2 with TRBJ2-7, with 7 bases lining up with TRBD2. The germline CDR1 and CDR2 sequences are SGHTA and FQGNSA. V lost 2 bases and J lost 7; bases outside the gene matches: 8. This CDR3 region has 14 residues. The CDR3: CASSLSASGLEQYF. The CDR3, as DNA: TGTGCCAGCAGCTTATCGGCTAGCGGTCTTGAGCAGTACTTC.

The chain couples TRBV20-1 to TRBJ2-7; unclear D gene. Germline-derived CDR1 and CDR2 are DFQATT and SNEGSKA (reference sequence). There are 14 residues in the CDR3. The V end was cut by 0 bases, the J end by 4 bases, with 13 bases between. This chain's CDR3 is CSARDLRVSYEQYF. The CDR3, as DNA: TGCAGTGCTAGAGATTTAAGGGTTTCGTACGAGCAGTACTTC.

The chain has TRBV15 and TRBJ1-2; the match to TRBD1 covers 8 bases. With V trimmed by 5 bases and J by 5 bases, 7 bases remained unmatched. CDR3 size: 14 residues. Germline-derived CDR1 and CDR2 are LNHNV and YYDKDF (reference sequence). The CDR3 loop is CATSPGQGGYGYTF. The CDR3 nucleotides read TGTGCCACCAGCCCAGGACAGGGCGGATATGGCTACACCTTC. Filled out from reference TRBV15 and TRBJ1-2, the complete variable domain reads DAMVIQNPRYQVTQFGKPVTLSCSQTLNHNVMYWYQQKSSQAPKLLFHYYDKDFNNEADTPDNFQSRRPNTSFCFLDIRSPGLGDTAMYLCATSPGQGGYGYTFGSGTRLTVV.

CDR3 sequence reads: CSVEGLAHYNEQFF. The CDR3 nucleotides are TGCAGCGTTGAGGGACTAGCGCACTACAATGAGCAGTTCTTC. The chain employs TRBV29-1 and TRBJ2-1, with TRBD2 matching 10 bases. The CDR3 spans 14 residues. V shed 3 bases and J 3 bases; nucleotides not matched to a gene: 2. Germline V lookup: CDR1 SQVTM, CDR2 ANQGSEA.

The CDR3 loop reads CASTGRDRDEQYF. CDR3 nucleotide sequence: TGTGCCAGCACAGGCCGGGACAGGGACGAGCAGTACTTC. This chain uses TRBV27 with TRBJ2-7; 9 bases agree with TRBD1. The ends lost 7 bases at V and 5 bases at J; junction bases unmatched: 6. This CDR3 spans 13 amino acids. The germline V gene has CDR1 MNHEY and CDR2 SMNVEV (reference sequence).